Given below is one T cell receptor beta chain in context. The antigen it binds to is not known. Per-base qualities were not stored, and no clone one base away is much larger. The sample belongs to a study of blood T cells in healthy people across ages (dated by TCRdb to the mid-2010s). Study-wide context: Template switching captured roughly one uniquely barcoded TCR beta cDNA molecule per two T cells in model experiments. The study measured age-related changes in TCR beta repertoire diversity using deep sequencing normalized with unique cDNA molecular identifiers. The donors were divided into four age groups: young (average around 15 years), middle-aged (under 40), aged (about 61) and long-lived (roughly 82). Donors of different ages were randomly distributed across sequencing lanes to avoid experimental bias. For two donors (one aged 18 to 30 and one aged 80 or older), the study analyzed two additional independent replicas of 1 million unique cDNA reads from the same blood draw. Paper-wide results and their limitations: The CMV infection status of donors was not known, potentially confounding age-related changes in expanded clonotypes. Observed TCR beta diversity per million T cells fell roughly linearly with age, and a significant reduction was already apparent by age roughly 40. Compared with the aged group, the long-lived group had more naive CD4+ T cells, fewer expanded clones and increased TCR diversity, a pattern suggesting age selection. Estimates of total diversity from one million sequenced T cells were regarded as lower bounds and underestimates. Observed TCR beta diversity correlated strongly with the percentage of naive T cells measured by flow cytometry. Since profiling was done on bulk unsorted PBMCs, naive and antigen-experienced compartments could not be conclusively compared.

There are 14 amino acids in the CDR3, from cysteine to phenylalanine inclusive. CDR3 DNA is the only sequence kept; it has 42 bases, read in frame from the first base. CDR1 and CDR2 are read off the germline V gene as SNHLY and FYNNEI. Trimmed from V: 9 bases; trimmed from J: 6 bases; junction bases lacking a gene match: 9. Library generation was performed with 5' RACE. TCRdb shows the sequencer as Illumina HiSeq 2500. A second PCR of 7 to 11 cycles was run with a J-beta primer mix and a sample-barcoded 5' primer. Each TCR beta cDNA molecule received a unique molecular identifier from a template-switch 5' adaptor carrying 12 random nucleotides. Each sample yielded at least 3 million CDR3-containing paired-end reads. All of the RNA was converted into first-strand cDNA using the Mint cDNA synthesis kit, with a TRBC-specific oligonucleotide serving as the primer. Following uracil-DNA glycosylase treatment, all cDNA underwent a first 18-cycle PCR with the universal primers M1SS and BC2_uni_R. Turning to the authors' computational methods: Each sample was normalized by randomly selecting 1 million high-quality reads, each carrying a distinct molecular identifier. Instead of being binned into consensus sequences, reads with shared molecular identifiers were discarded. MiTCR, with a Q25 quality threshold and the strictest error-elimination algorithm, was used for CDR3 identification, clonotype clustering and error correction. A nonparametric unseen species model with Euler transformation was used to estimate a lower bound on total TCR beta diversity. TCRdb cleaned the public reads at Q25 with fastp, built clones with MiXCR and kept in-frame beta chains. Rows with a matching CDR3 protein are joined into one entry that keeps the most common DNA and genes. V and J calls and clone size were set by TCRdb, not the authors. The sample includes 600,000 to 850,000 distinct CDR3 sequences, with 43% observed a single time. About 20% of the sample is taken by the ten largest.

The 39 donors, aged about 6 to 100 years, were systemically healthy Caucasian individuals from Russia. Roughly 10 milliliters of peripheral blood were collected from each donor into EDTA-treated Vacutainer tubes. Ficoll-Paque density-gradient centrifugation was used to isolate PBMCs, with at least 6 million per sample. Total RNA was extracted from PBMCs with Trizol reagent, with at least 6 micrograms obtained per sample. Naive CD45RAhigh/CD27high T cell percentages were measured by flow cytometry on a PBMC aliquot from every donor. The chain joins TRBV2 to TRBJ2-3; 10 bases in between match TRBD1. This TCR was sampled from a woman aged 60-70 years in good health. Material: blood. The nucleotide sequence is TGTGCCAGGCCCGGGACAGGGGTTATCGATACGCAGTATTTT. Translated, this gives CARPGTGVIDTQYF.